The 18 T cell receptor beta chains reported below all come from one sample, sequenced in a study of molecular identifiers for immune sequencing clone quantification. MiXCR was run by TCRdb on the PCR reads, yielding one entry per CDR3 protein. The sample lists roughly 630,000 distinct CDR3 sequences, about 25% seen once, with approximately 0.75% in the top ten. Material for sequencing was naive CD8+ T cells from blood, with Jurkat cell RNA spiked in. The subset denotes: FACS-sorted CD8+CD4-CCR7+CD45RA+ naive T cells. These receptors were taken from a human donor in good health. Some libraries in this study had Jurkat cell RNA spiked in.

As concerns this clonotype: It may be a read error: a sequence one base away is much more abundant. This chain links TRBV28 with TRBJ2-7; D remains ambiguous. V was pared by 6 bases and J by 5 bases, with 20 bases between. The CDR3 covers 15 residues. Germline V gene data show CDR1 as MDHEN and CDR2 as SYDVKM. The chain's CDR3 is CASSPVGIGLHEQYF. DNA for the CDR3: TGTGCCAGCAGCCCTGTGGGTATTGGGCTGCACGAGCAGTACTTC. The full variable domain, rest sourced from reference TRBV28 and TRBJ2-7, is DVKVTQSSRYLVKRTGEKVFLECVQDMDHENMFWYRQDPGLGLRLIYFSYDVKMKEKGDIPEGYSVSREKKERFSLILESASTNQTSMYLCASSPVGIGLHEQYFGPGTRLTVT.

This clonotype was counted many times. V is TRBV27 and J is TRBJ2-7, with TRBD2 matching over 12 bases. J gave up 9 bases and V 5 bases, and 11 bases lay outside the gene matches. The CDR3 runs 15 residues. Germline-derived CDR1 and CDR2 are MNHEY and SMNVEV (reference sequence). CDR3 nucleotide sequence: TGTGCCAGCAGTCCCGGACTAGCGGGATTTTCTGTGCAGTACTTC. Protein: CASSPGLAGFSVQYF.

In the case of this clonotype: A junction end diverges from the germline sequence, so it may reflect a read error. The V and J genes are TRBV15 and TRBJ2-7; the D is unclear. CDR1 and CDR2 from the germline V gene are LNHNV and YYDKDF (reference sequence). The CDR3 sequence is 14 residues long. CDR3 region: CATSRDKGINEQHF. The CDR3 DNA is TGTGCCACCAGCAGAGATAAAGGGATCAACGAGCAGCACTTC.

This clonotype was seen at least ten times. CDR3 bases: TGCAGTGCTGAGGACAGGGGCTATACTGAAGCTTTCTTT. It is translated as CSAEDRGYTEAFF. V gene TRBV20-1 combines with J gene TRBJ1-1; TRBD1 aligns across 9 bases. The CDR3 is 13 residues long. Germline values: CDR1 DFQATT, CDR2 SNEGSKA (reference sequence). The ends lost 5 bases at V and 5 bases at J; junction bases unmatched: 6.

This clonotype occurred a few times. V usage is TRBV19 and J usage is TRBJ2-6; D uncertain. CDR1 and CDR2 from the germline V gene are LNHDA and SQIVND (reference sequence). This CDR3 spans 13 amino acids. Trimming removed 9 bases from V and 1 base from J, with 7 bases in between. The CDR3 reads CASTFSGANVLTF. The DNA of the CDR3 is TGTGCCAGCACCTTTTCTGGGGCCAACGTCCTGACTTTC.

This clonotype has ten or more counts. The chain has TRBV4-1 and TRBJ1-6; D uncertain. The germline gives CDR1 MGHRA, CDR2 YSYEKL. The CDR3 is 16 residues long. V was clipped by 1 base and J by 3 bases, with 10 bases between them. The CDR3 reads CASSQVPWVYNSPLHF. DNA for the CDR3: TGCGCCAGCAGCCAAGTTCCATGGGTCTATAATTCACCCCTCCACTTT.

This clonotype was detected many times. This sequence joins TRBV4-1 and TRBJ2-5; D remains unclear. Germline CDR1 is MGHRA and CDR2 is YSYEKL. V lost 0 bases, J lost 5 bases, and 16 bases lay in between. The CDR3 has 16 residues. The CDR3 protein is CASSQDRARVGETQYF. CDR3 nucleotides: TGCGCCAGCAGCCAAGATCGAGCCCGAGTGGGGGAGACCCAGTACTTC.

The CDR3 sequence: CASSVSGGSTDTQYF. CDR3 in DNA: TGTGCCAGCAGCGTATCAGGGGGTAGCACAGATACGCAGTATTTT. The rearrangement uses TRBV5-6 and TRBJ2-3, with 7 bases aligning to TRBD1. The CDR3 is made up of 15 amino acids. The trim removed 4 bases at V and 0 bases at J, leaving 5 bases unmatched. CDR1 SGHDT and CDR2 YYEEEE come from the germline V gene.

The chain has TRBV28 and TRBJ1-1, with TRBD1 matching over 8 bases. V lost 8 bases, J lost 0 bases, and 8 bases stayed unmatched. Germline V gene lookup returns CDR1 MDHEN and CDR2 SYDVKM. CDR3 length equals 15 residues. The DNA for the CDR3 is TGTGCCAGCGGTCCTCAGGGGGCATTGAACACTGAAGCTTTCTTT. Translating gives CASGPQGALNTEAFF.

About this clonotype itself: A clone one base away is much larger, so this may be a read error. This chain links TRBV5-1 with TRBJ2-5; 7 nucleotides match TRBD1. The CDR3 covers 15 residues. Per germline, CDR1 SGHRS and CDR2 YFSETQ. DNA of the CDR3: TGCGCCGGCAGCTTGGGGACAGTAGCTCAAGAGACCCAGTACTTC. Translating gives CAGSLGTVAQETQYF.

This clonotype was seen many times. The chain links TRBV28 to TRBJ2-7, with D possibly matching TRBD1 (5 bases). Deletions cut 5 bases from V and 0 bases from J, with 11 bases between. The CDR3 spans 14 residues. CDR1 is MDHEN and CDR2 is SYDVKM in the germline V gene. The CDR3 loop is CASSTRVSSYEQYF. CDR3 DNA: TGTGCCAGCAGTACCAGGGTTAGCTCCTACGAGCAGTACTTC. The full variable domain, rest sourced from reference TRBV28 and TRBJ2-7, is DVKVTQSSRYLVKRTGEKVFLECVQDMDHENMFWYRQDPGLGLRLIYFSYDVKMKEKGDIPEGYSVSREKKERFSLILESASTNQTSMYLCASSTRVSSYEQYFGPGTRLTVT.

This clonotype was detected only a few times. The chain uses TRBV9 and TRBJ2-7; TRBD1 or TRBD2 may be the D gene (5 bases each). CDR3 length: 15 residues. CDR1 is SGDLS, CDR2 YYNGEE, per germline. Trimming stripped 3 bases from V and 4 bases from J, with 17 bases between. The CDR3 DNA reads as TGTGCCAGCAGCGGTGGTGGGGGAACGGAGTACGAGCAGTACTTC. Amino acids: CASSGGGGTEYEQYF.

This clonotype turned up a few times. Here the CDR3 reads CASSLSGLGPGYNSPLHF. In DNA form, the CDR3 reads TGTGCCAGCAGTTTATCCGGCCTGGGCCCAGGCTATAATTCACCCCTCCACTTT. V usage is TRBV27 and J usage is TRBJ1-6; D is unresolved. Per the germline V gene, CDR1 is MNHEY and CDR2 is SMNVEV (reference sequence). There are 18 residues in the CDR3. V dropped 0 bases and J dropped 3 bases, with 15 bases sitting between them.

The rearrangement links TRBV27 to TRBJ2-3, with TRBD1 as a possible D gene (5 bases). The CDR3 covers 17 residues. V shed 6 bases and J shed 2 bases, with 21 bases lying between them. Germline assignment: CDR1 MNHEY and CDR2 SMNVEV (reference sequence). The CDR3 loop is CASSPLTPAGLTDTQYF. The DNA of the CDR3 is TGTGCCAGCAGCCCCCTTACCCCGGCAGGGCTCACAGATACGCAGTATTTT.

The CDR3 region has the DNA TGTGCCAGCAGCTTAGCGGCAGCGGAGACCCAGTACTTC. It is translated as CASSLAAAETQYF. The V gene is TRBV7-9, the J gene TRBJ2-5; D is unresolved. Germline CDR1 SEHNR, CDR2 FQNEAQ (reference sequence). V lost 0 bases and J lost 5, with 7 bases in between. CDR3 length: 13 amino acids.

Only a few counts were recorded for this clonotype. The chain combines TRBV14 with TRBJ2-7; TRBD1 is a possible D gene (6 bases). The germline V gene has CDR1 SGHDN and CDR2 FVKESK. There are 15 residues in the CDR3. V was pared by 0 bases and J by 3 bases, with 12 bases between. The CDR3 loop is CASSQEGKGHYEQYF. The CDR3 coding sequence is TGTGCCAGCAGCCAAGAAGGGAAGGGACACTACGAGCAGTACTTC.

This clonotype was counted at least ten times. The genes are TRBV7-9 and TRBJ2-7, with D unresolved. Germline V gives CDR1 SEHNR, CDR2 FQNEAQ (reference sequence). The CDR3 is made up of 12 amino acids. Trimming took off 1 base at V and 12 bases at J, with 13 bases between the two ends. DNA of the CDR3: TGTGCCAGCAGCTTAGGGGCCGACCGGGTGTACTTC. Translated, it gives CASSLGADRVYF.

This clonotype appeared a few times. This rearrangement joins TRBV6-2 or TRBV6-3 to TRBJ2-7; a weak D match, TRBD1 (5 bases). V lost 2 bases to trimming and J lost 6 bases, with 14 bases between them. The CDR3 totals 14 residues. CDR1 and CDR2 from the germline V gene are MNHEY and SVGEGT. The CDR3 here is CASSYAQGFPEQYF. DNA for the CDR3: TGTGCCAGCAGTTACGCTCAGGGCTTCCCCGAGCAGTACTTC.